This T cell receptor (beta chain) was sequenced in a study of T cell responses to AZD1222 COVID-19 vaccine. The germline V and J ends were trimmed by 2 bases and 0 bases, with 9 bases remaining between them. The germline CDR1 and CDR2 sequences are SGHDT and YYEEEE. The CDR3 is made up of 14 amino acids. Here immunoSEQ multiplex PCR was the method, and the copy in TCRdb shows in-frame clones only, minus some. The sample lists about 86,000 clones; more than 70% were seen once. General study findings and limits: Repertoires were obtained solely post-peak T cell response. Clonal diversity was possibly underestimated; the donors were predominantly white British and more often female. Close to half of spike-specific TCRs reportedly recognize unmutated variant regions. Two AZD1222 doses significantly raised spike-specific TCR breadth and depth over controls.

Points on this clone: Its antigen remains unknown.

This clonotype was obtained from an adult in good health. The chain couples TRBV5-6 to TRBJ2-7; D possibly corresponds to TRBD1 (6 bases). The sample in question was peripheral blood, obtained on day 0 of AZD1222 vaccination. This CDR3 is CASSFQDSSYEQYF. The CDR3 DNA sequence: TGTGCCAGCAGCTTTCAGGACAGCTCCTACGAGCAGTACTTC.